A selection of T cell receptor beta chains follows, all from one sample in a study of CD8 T cells in ankylosing spondylitis. In TCRdb, the 5' RACE reads were re-called with MiXCR into one record per CDR3 protein. The sample includes around 210,000 distinct CDR3 sequences, 7% to 10% of them seen just once. The sample consisted of blood, either unsorted or a sorted T cell fraction (not recorded which). These receptors originate from a female donor with ankylosing spondylitis or in good health (not recorded which). The CDR3 runs from the conserved cysteine through the conserved F or W. D genes are given only for firm matches. A row's size may be missing; if present it is once, few, many or a size class.

V	J	D	size	DNA	CDR3
TRBV12-3/TRBV12-4	TRBJ1-4	.	many	TGTGCCAGCAGTTTAAGGACCAAACGGAAAAAACTGTTTTTT	CASSLRTKRKKLFF
TRBV20-1	TRBJ2-2	TRBD2	many	TGCAGTGCTAGTATGAGGGAGGGCGGGGAGCTGTTTTTT	CSASMREGGELFF
TRBV7-9	TRBJ1-2	.	.	TGTGCCAGCAGCCCCCAGGGTGGCTACACCTTC	CASSPQGGYTF
TRBV20-1	TRBJ2-7	.	.	TGCAGTGCTAGACCCGGAGGGCCTGCTAACTACGAGCAGTACTTC	CSARPGGPANYEQYF
TRBV23-1	TRBJ2-3	TRBD2	.	TGCGCCAGCAGTCAGGGGGCCGGGACTAGCGGCCCTGCGCAGTATTTT	CASSQGAGTSGPAQYF
TRBV28	TRBJ1-4	TRBD1	many	TGTGCCAGCAGTTCCCCGGGACAGGATAATGAAAAACTGTTTTTT	CASSSPGQDNEKLFF
TRBV20-1	TRBJ2-5	.	few	TGCAGTGCCCGCCGACAAAAGAGTCCCCAAGAGACCCAGTACTTC	CSARRQKSPQETQYF
TRBV3-1	TRBJ1-1	.	many	TGTGCCAGCAGCCAAGAACCAGGGTCGACTGAAGCTTTCTTT	CASSQEPGSTEAFF
TRBV6-1	TRBJ2-1	.	.	TGTGCCAGCAGTCGTGACCTCTACAATGAGCAGTTCTTC	CASSRDLYNEQFF
TRBV20-1	TRBJ1-5	.	many	TGCAGTGCTAGAGATAGTGGCATTAGCAATCAGCCCCAGCATTTT	CSARDSGISNQPQHF
TRBV12-3/TRBV12-4	TRBJ2-7	.	many	TGTGCCAGCAGGCGTGGACAAGGCCCCTACGAGCAGTACTTC	CASRRGQGPYEQYF
TRBV25-1	TRBJ1-2	.	few	TGTGCCAGCAGTGAACATGGGTGGGGTCGGGGGAGGAATGGCTACACCTTC	CASSEHGWGRGRNGYTF
TRBV20-1	TRBJ1-3	.	many	TGCAGTGCTAAGCGGGGCCAGCGCGGAAACACCATATATTTT	CSAKRGQRGNTIYF
TRBV12-3/TRBV12-4	TRBJ2-7	.	many	TGTGCCAGCAGGAAAAGCGGGCTTAGCTCCTACGAGCAGTACTTC	CASRKSGLSSYEQYF
TRBV11-2	TRBJ2-1	.	few	TGTGCCAGCAGCTCAGATCTCCTTCACAATGAGCAGTTCTTC	CASSSDLLHNEQFF
TRBV3-1	TRBJ2-7	.	many	TGTGCCAGCAGCCAAGAGGGGGTATTAGTTGGAAACGAGCAGTACTTC	CASSQEGVLVGNEQYF
TRBV4-3	TRBJ1-5	.	many	TGCGCCAGCAGCCAAGATTTGACAAGCAATCAGCCCCAGCATTTT	CASSQDLTSNQPQHF
TRBV7-9	TRBJ2-1	TRBD2	.	TGTGCCAGCAGCTCCCGACTAGCGGGAGGGCTAGGGAATGAGCAGTTCTTC	CASSSRLAGGLGNEQFF
TRBV18	TRBJ2-7	.	.	TGTGCCAGCTCACCAAGGGAGCGACGCTCCTACGAGCAGTACTTC	CASSPRERRSYEQYF
TRBV20-1	TRBJ2-1	.	many	TGCAGTGCTAGAGACGAAGATAGCTCCTACAATGAGCAGTTCTTC	CSARDEDSSYNEQFF
TRBV9	TRBJ1-3	.	many	TGTGCCAGCGGGGACTCCTTTAGCTCTGGAAACACCATATATTTT	CASGDSFSSGNTIYF
TRBV4-3	TRBJ2-3	.	many	TGCGCCAGCAGCCAAGTCTGGGGCAGGGTGACAGATACGCAGTATTTT	CASSQVWGRVTDTQYF
TRBV6-2/TRBV6-3	TRBJ2-7	.	many	TGTGCCAGCAGTTACAGGGCGACGGTATACGAGCAGTACTTC	CASSYRATVYEQYF
TRBV7-2	TRBJ1-5	.	many	TGTGCCAGCAGCTCAGGAGTCAATCAGCCCCAGCATTTT	CASSSGVNQPQHF
TRBV3-1	TRBJ2-6	TRBD1	many	TGTGCCAGCAGCCAAGGTATAGGGGGCCACGTCTCTGGGGCCAACGTCCTGACTTTC	CASSQGIGGHVSGANVLTF